This T cell receptor (beta chain) came from a study of T cells in Graves' hyperthyroidism and ophthalmopathy. Stability of Graves' hyperthyroidism was defined as absent ophthalmopathy progression within 18 months. Template material for amplifying TCR beta CDR3 regions consisted of RNA transcripts. The HTBI primer set drove a first-round RT-PCR of the TCR CDR3. TCRdb used MiXCR to reprocess the multiplex PCR reads, holding one entry per CDR3 protein. This table holds fewer than 550,000 distinct CDR3 sequences, 15% to 18% found once. Only a few counts were recorded for this clonotype. Material for sequencing was blood. This sequence was found in a young woman with Graves' hyperthyroidism.

The CDR3 nucleotides are TGTGCCAGCACTCTTACAGCCCGGGCAGCCGGATTTAACACCGGGGAGCTGTTTTTT. Its translation is CASTLTARAAGFNTGELFF. The rearrangement links TRBV7-2 to TRBJ2-2; D ambiguous. Trimming pared 7 bases from V and 2 bases from J, leaving 26 bases between. The CDR3 is made up of 19 amino acids. Germline V gives CDR1 SGHTA, CDR2 FQGNSA.